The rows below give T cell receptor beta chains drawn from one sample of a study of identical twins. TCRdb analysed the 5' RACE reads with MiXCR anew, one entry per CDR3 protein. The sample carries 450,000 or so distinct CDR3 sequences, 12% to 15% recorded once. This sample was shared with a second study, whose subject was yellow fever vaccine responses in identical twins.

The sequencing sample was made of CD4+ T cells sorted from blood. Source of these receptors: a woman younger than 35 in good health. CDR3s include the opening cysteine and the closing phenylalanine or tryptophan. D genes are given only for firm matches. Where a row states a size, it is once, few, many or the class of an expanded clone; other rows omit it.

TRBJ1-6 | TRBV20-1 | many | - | TGCAGTGCTAGGGGTGAGGGTCTTAATTCACCCCTCCACTTT | CSARGEGLNSPLHF
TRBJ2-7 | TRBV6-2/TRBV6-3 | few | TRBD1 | TGTGCCAGCAGAATTACGGGACAGGGGGCGACCTACGAGCAGTACTTC | CASRITGQGATYEQYF
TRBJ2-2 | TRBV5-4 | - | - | TGTGCCAGCAGCTTGGTGGGACAAAACACCGGGGAGCTGTTTTTT | CASSLVGQNTGELFF
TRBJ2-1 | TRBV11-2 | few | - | TGTGCCAGCAGCCCGCGGGGCCTTAGGCAGTTCTTC | CASSPRGLRQFF
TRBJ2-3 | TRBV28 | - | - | TGTGCCAGCACCCTTAGCGACCAGTCGGCAGATACGCAGTATTTT | CASTLSDQSADTQYF
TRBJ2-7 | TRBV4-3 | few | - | TGCGCCAGCAGCCAATCTGGGTTAGGGGACGAGCAGTACTTC | CASSQSGLGDEQYF
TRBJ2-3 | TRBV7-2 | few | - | TGTGCCAGCAGCTTAGGCGATGGGATTACTAGCACAGATACGCAGTATTTT | CASSLGDGITSTDTQYF
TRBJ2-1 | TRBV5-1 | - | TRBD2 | TGCGCCAGCAGCCTTAGCGGGAACAGCCAGCATGAGCAGTTCTTC | CASSLSGNSQHEQFF
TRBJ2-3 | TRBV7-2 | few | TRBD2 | TGTGCCAGCAGCACCGAACCGGGGGGATCAGATACGCAGTATTTT | CASSTEPGGSDTQYF
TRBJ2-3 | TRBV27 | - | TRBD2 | TGTGCCAGCAGTTTATTCGTCCCAGCGGGAAAATCAGATACGCAGTATTTT | CASSLFVPAGKSDTQYF
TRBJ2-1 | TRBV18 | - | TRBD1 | TGTGCCAGCTCGATCCGCCAGGGACAGTTCCACAATGAGCAGTTCTTC | CASSIRQGQFHNEQFF
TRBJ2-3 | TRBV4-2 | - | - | TGTGCCAGCAGCCAAGCCCAAGAACGCACAGATACGCAGTATTTT | CASSQAQERTDTQYF
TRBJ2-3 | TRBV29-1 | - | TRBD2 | TGCAGCGTTGAGGGTAGCGGGAGTGTAGATACGCAGTATTTT | CSVEGSGSVDTQYF
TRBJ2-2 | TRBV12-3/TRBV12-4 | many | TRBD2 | TGTGCCAGTACGCTAGCGGGGGGGAACACCGGGGAGCTGTTTTTT | CASTLAGGNTGELFF
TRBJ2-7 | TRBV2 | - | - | TGTGCCAGCACCCTGGGCGGGGGCCCCAACGAGCAGTACTTC | CASTLGGGPNEQYF
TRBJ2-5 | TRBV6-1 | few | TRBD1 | TGTGCCAGCATATCACGACAGGGGTTAAGCGAGACCCAGTACTTC | CASISRQGLSETQYF
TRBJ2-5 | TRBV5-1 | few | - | TGCGCCAGCAGCTCTGGGTCTAGCGCTCAAGAGACCCAGTACTTC | CASSSGSSAQETQYF
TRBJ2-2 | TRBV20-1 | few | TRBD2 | TGCAGTGCTAGAGGGGGGGGGAACACCGGGGAGCTGTTTTTT | CSARGGGNTGELFF
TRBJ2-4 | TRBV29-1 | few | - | TGCAGCGTTGAAGGAGGGGCGGGATTAGCCAAAAACATTCAGTACTTC | CSVEGGAGLAKNIQYF
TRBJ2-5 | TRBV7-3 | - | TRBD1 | TGTGCCAGCAGCTTAAAGGGGGCGCCGAGAGAGACCCAGTACTTC | CASSLKGAPRETQYF
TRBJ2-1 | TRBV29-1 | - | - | TGCAGCGTCAGGAGGGCCGGTTACAATGAGCAGTTCTTC | CSVRRAGYNEQFF
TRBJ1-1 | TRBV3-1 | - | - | TGTGCCAGCAGCCACCCTGAAACAGGGAACACTGAAGCTTTCTTT | CASSHPETGNTEAFF
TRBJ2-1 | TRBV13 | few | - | TGTGCCAGCAGCTTAGCGGAGAATGAGCAGTTCTTC | CASSLAENEQFF
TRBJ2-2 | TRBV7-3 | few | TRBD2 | TGTGCCAGCAGCTTATCGGTTAGCGGGAGGTCTTCCACGTTTAGTAGCACCGGGGAGCTGTTTTTT | CASSLSVSGRSSTFSSTGELFF
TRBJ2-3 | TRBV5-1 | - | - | TGCGCCAGCAGCTTCCCAGCTAGCACAGATACGCAGTATTTT | CASSFPASTDTQYF
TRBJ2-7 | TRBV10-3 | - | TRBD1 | TGTGCCATCAGTGAGTGGAGGGACAGGCCCTACGAGCAGTACTTC | CAISEWRDRPYEQYF
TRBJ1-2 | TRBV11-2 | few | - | TGTGCCAGCAGCTTAGGGGGAACTACCGGCTATGGCTACACCTTC | CASSLGGTTGYGYTF
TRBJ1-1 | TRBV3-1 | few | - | TGTGCCAGCAGCCTTTTCCAGGGTAGGTTTGCTGAAGCTTTCTTT | CASSLFQGRFAEAFF
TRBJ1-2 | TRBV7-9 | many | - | TGTGCCAGCAGCTTAGAAAACGGGGTGGGCTACACCTTC | CASSLENGVGYTF
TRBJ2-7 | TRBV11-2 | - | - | TGTGCCAGCAGCCCCGGCCTATTGAGCTACGAGCAGTACTTC | CASSPGLLSYEQYF
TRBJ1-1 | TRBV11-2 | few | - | TGTGCCAGCAGCTTATACAGTGAAGCTTTCTTT | CASSLYSEAFF
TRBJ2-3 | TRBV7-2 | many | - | TGTGCCAGCAGCACAACTCCGGGGAGCGCAGATACGCAGTATTTT | CASSTTPGSADTQYF
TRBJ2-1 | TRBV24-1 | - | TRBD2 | TGTGCCACCAGTGACTATATAGCGGGAGATAATGAGCAGTTCTTC | CATSDYIAGDNEQFF
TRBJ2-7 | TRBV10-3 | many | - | TGTGCCATCAGTGGTAGCTCCAACTACGAGCAGTACTTC | CAISGSSNYEQYF
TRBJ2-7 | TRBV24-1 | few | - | TGTGCCACCAGTGATTCCGGGGAATACGAGCAGTACTTC | CATSDSGEYEQYF
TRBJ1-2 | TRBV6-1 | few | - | TGTGCCAGCAGCCGGGGACCGCTTAACTATGGCTACACCTTC | CASSRGPLNYGYTF
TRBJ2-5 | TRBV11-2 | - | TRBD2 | TGTGCCAGCAGCCTCCGACTAGCGGACCAAGAGACCCAGTACTTC | CASSLRLADQETQYF
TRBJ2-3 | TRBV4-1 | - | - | TGCGCCAGCAGCCAGGGTATTGCCGCAGATACGCAGTATTTT | CASSQGIAADTQYF
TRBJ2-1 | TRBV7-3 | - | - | TGTGCCAGCAGCAAGAAGATGAGCTCCTACAATGAGCAGTTCTTC | CASSKKMSSYNEQFF
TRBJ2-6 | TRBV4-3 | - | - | TGCGCCAGCAGCCAAGAGGGCACTGGGGCCAACGTCCTGACTTTC | CASSQEGTGANVLTF
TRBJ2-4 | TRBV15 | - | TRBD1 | TGTGCCACCAGCAGTATCTTACAGGGGGCCAAAAACATTCAGTACTTC | CATSSILQGAKNIQYF
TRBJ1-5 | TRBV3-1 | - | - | TGTGCCAGCAGCCAAGAGAAGGGGGATCAGCCCAAGCATTTT | CASSQEKGDQPKHF
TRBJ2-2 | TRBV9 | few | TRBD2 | TGTGCCAGCACCGCGCTAGCGGCCCTTGGGGAGCTGTTTTTT | CASTALAALGELFF
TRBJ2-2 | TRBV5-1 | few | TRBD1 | TGCGCCAGCAGCGGAAACAGGGGTGGGAACACCGGGGAGCTGTTTTTT | CASSGNRGGNTGELFF
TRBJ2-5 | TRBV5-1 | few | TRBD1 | TGCGCCAGCAGCTCGTTACAGGGGGCCCTGGGGGAGACCCAGTACTTC | CASSSLQGALGETQYF
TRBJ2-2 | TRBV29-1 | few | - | TGCAGCGGCCGAGGGGGGGGGCACACCGGGGAGCTGTTTTTT | CSGRGGGHTGELFF
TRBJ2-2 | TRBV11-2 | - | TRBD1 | TGTGCCAGCAGCTTATTATCCCAGGGGGCCCGGAACACCGGGGAGCTGTTTTTT | CASSLLSQGARNTGELFF
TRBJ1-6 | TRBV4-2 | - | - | TGTGCCAGCAGCCAAGATCTTTCACCCCTCCACTTT | CASSQDLSPLHF
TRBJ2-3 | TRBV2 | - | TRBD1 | TGTGCCAGCAGTTCAGGGACAGGGAGCAGGACAGATACGCAGTATTTT | CASSSGTGSRTDTQYF
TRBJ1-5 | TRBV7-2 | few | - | TGTGCCAGCAGCGCCTTAGGACCGGGTAATCAGCCCCAGCATTTT | CASSALGPGNQPQHF
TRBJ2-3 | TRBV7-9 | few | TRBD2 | TGTGCCAGCAGCTCATACCTAGCGGGGGACACAGATACGCAGTATTTT | CASSSYLAGDTDTQYF
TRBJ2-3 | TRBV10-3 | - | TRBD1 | TGTGCCACTACGGACAGGGACACAGATACGCAGTATTTT | CATTDRDTDTQYF
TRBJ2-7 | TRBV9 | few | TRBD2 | TGTGCCAGCAGCGTAGCGATAGCGGGAGCTTTCTACGAGCAGTACTTC | CASSVAIAGAFYEQYF
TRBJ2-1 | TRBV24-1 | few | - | TGTGCCACCAGTATCGTCCCGGGGGCTACAACGGCATTACCCGGAAGAAATGAGCAGTTCTTC | CATSIVPGATTALPGRNEQFF
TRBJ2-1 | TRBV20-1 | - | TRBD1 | TGCAGTGCGACCGATGGGACAGGGAAAAACAATGAGCAGTTCTTC | CSATDGTGKNNEQFF